Given below is one T cell receptor (beta chain) in context. This record belongs to a study of blood T cell repertoires in COVID-19. For the study at large: T cells, B-cell-depleted T cells, or PBMCs supplied cDNA or gDNA.

The assay was immunoSEQ multiplex PCR, and TCRdb's table has in-frame clones only and misses some. The sample holds some 350,000 clones, 87% seen once. Seattle's cohort entered during active infection and was followed longitudinally. The receptor's source is a woman in her forties or fifties with COVID-19, enrolled during active disease. The sample taken for sequencing was peripheral blood.

CDR3 bases: TGTGCCAGCAGCTTGGGGACTAGCGTAAATGAGCAGTTCTTC. Its translation: CASSLGTSVNEQFF. The chain carries TRBV5-4 and TRBJ2-1; 9 bases align to TRBD2. CDR3 length: 14 amino acids. The V gene end was trimmed by 0 bases and the J gene end by 7 bases; junction bases not matched to a gene: 2. Germline lookup yields CDR1 SGHNT and CDR2 YYREEE (reference sequence).